The entry below describes one T cell receptor beta chain. The V gene's germline CDR1 is LNHNV and CDR2 YYDKDF (reference sequence). The CDR3 spans 13 residues. The V end was cut by 5 bases, the J end by 4 bases, with 12 bases between. This entry comes from a study of shared T cell receptors in the human thymus. Data came from immunoSEQ multiplex PCR; TCRdb stores just in-frame clones and leaves some out. The table records hundreds of thousands of clones, around 87% of them present only once. The sample was also reused in another study, on human thymus T cells.

This rearrangement joins TRBV15 to TRBJ2-7, with D perhaps TRBD1 (6 bases). This clonotype originated in a boy less than two years old with a congenital heart defect. Sequencing input: thymocytes. The CDR3 loop reads CATSSGRGYEQYF. The DNA for the CDR3 is TGTGCCACCAGCTCCGGTAGGGGGTACGAGCAGTACTTC.